The clone carrying this T cell receptor beta chain has only a few counts. The antigen remains undetermined. The CDR3 is 13 amino acids. Germline lookup yields CDR1 SGHNT and CDR2 YENEEA. The ends were cut back, 3 bases at V and 9 bases at J, with 12 bases in the middle. This sample was included in a study of T cells in Graves' hyperthyroidism and ophthalmopathy. The TCR beta CDR3 regions underwent amplification using RNA transcripts as the source. First-round RT-PCR of the TCR CDR3 relied on the HTBI primer set. Each CDR3 protein gets one entry after TCRdb re-called the multiplex PCR reads with MiXCR. The repertoire holds a few hundred thousand distinct CDR3 sequences, roughly 16% seen once, with about 3.5% in the top ten. Study conclusions and caveats: Most thyroid clonotypes expanded above 0.001 were also detected in blood.

The source material was blood. The chain is built from TRBV11-3 and TRBJ1-5; no reliable D call. The source of this sequence is a woman aged 40 to 49 with Graves' ophthalmopathy. CDR3 in amino acids: CASSFRPPGPQHF. CDR3 coding DNA: TGTGCCAGCAGCTTCAGGCCCCCAGGGCCCCAGCATTTT.